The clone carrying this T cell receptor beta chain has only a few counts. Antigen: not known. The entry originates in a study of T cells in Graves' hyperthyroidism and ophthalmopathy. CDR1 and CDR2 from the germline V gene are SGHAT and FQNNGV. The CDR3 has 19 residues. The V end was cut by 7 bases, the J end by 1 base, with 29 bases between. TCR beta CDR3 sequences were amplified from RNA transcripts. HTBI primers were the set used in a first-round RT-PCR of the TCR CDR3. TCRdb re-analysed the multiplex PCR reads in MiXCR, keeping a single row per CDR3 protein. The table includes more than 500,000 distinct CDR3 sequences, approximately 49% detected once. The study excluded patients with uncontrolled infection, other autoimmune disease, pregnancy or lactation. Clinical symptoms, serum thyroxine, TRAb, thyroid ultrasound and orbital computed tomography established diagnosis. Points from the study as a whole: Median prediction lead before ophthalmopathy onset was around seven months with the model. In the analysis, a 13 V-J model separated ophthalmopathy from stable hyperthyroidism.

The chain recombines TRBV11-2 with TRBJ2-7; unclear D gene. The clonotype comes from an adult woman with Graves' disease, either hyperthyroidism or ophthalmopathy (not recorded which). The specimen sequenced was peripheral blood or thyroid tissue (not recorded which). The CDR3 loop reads CASTPIDRRRNSKSYEQYF. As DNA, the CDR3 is TGTGCCAGCACCCCAATCGACCGGCGGCGAAACTCAAAATCCTACGAGCAGTACTTC.